The 10 T cell receptor beta chains below come from one sample, sequenced in a study of T cells in Graves' hyperthyroidism and ophthalmopathy (dated by TCRdb to about 2019). Library preparation was by multiplex PCR. Sequencing was performed on an Illumina HiSeq 2000. The TCR beta CDR3 regions were amplified from the RNA transcripts. A first-round RT-PCR of the TCR CDR3 used the HTBI primer set with the Qiagen OneStep RT-PCR kit. TCRdb ran its own pipeline on the public reads, namely fastp trimming at Q25 and MiXCR clone calling, and kept in-frame beta chains. Here each entry gathers all rows of one CDR3 protein and keeps the most common genes and DNA. The sample includes more than 500,000 distinct CDR3 sequences, with approximately 14% observed a single time. The ten largest clones add up to around 4.1% of the sample. Material for sequencing was blood. The receptors here all came from a woman between 40 and 55 years old with Graves' ophthalmopathy.

This clonotype was seen a handful of times. This chain links TRBV27 with TRBJ2-5; D is ambiguous. CDR1 is MNHEY, CDR2 SMNVEV, per germline (reference sequence). This CDR3 is 13 amino acids long. The V gene lost 4 bases and the J gene lost 1 base, with 7 bases spanning the gap. The CDR3 is CASSSLTQETQYF. In DNA form, the CDR3 reads TGTGCCAGCAGTTCGTTAACCCAAGAGACCCAGTACTTC.

In regard to this clonotype: No conserved phenylalanine or tryptophan is present at the end of the CDR3, so a read error is the likely explanation. The CDR3 DNA sequence: TGTGCCGTGCGGGCACTTTTCTTCGGGTACGAGCAGTACCTC. Translating gives CAVRALFFGYEQYL. The chain combines TRBV28 with TRBJ2-7; tentative D call: TRBD2 (5 bases). In germline, CDR1 is MDHEN, CDR2 SYDVKM. This CDR3 has 14 residues. Trimming took off 11 bases at V and 4 bases at J, with 21 bases between the two ends.

This clonotype has only a few counts. The chain has TRBV29-1 and TRBJ1-1, with D perhaps TRBD1 (6 bases). CDR3 length: 14 amino acids. Germline CDR1 and CDR2: SQVTM and ANQGSEA. Between the trimmed V and J ends, which lost 6 bases and 3 bases, there was a span of 17 bases. The CDR3 DNA sequence: TGCAGCGTCCGCACACAGGGAAGGTACACTGAAGCTTTCTTT. Its translation: CSVRTQGRYTEAFF.

At least ten counts were recorded for this clonotype. The chain is built from TRBV28 and TRBJ1-5; 9 positions agree with TRBD1. This CDR3 is 15 amino acids long. Germline CDR1 is MDHEN and CDR2 is SYDVKM. Unmatched junction bases numbered 8, after V lost 5 bases and J lost 6 bases. CDR3 nucleotide sequence: TGTGCCAGCAGTCCACAGGGGGCGCGGAGTCAGCCCCAGCATTTT. Protein sequence: CASSPQGARSQPQHF.

This clonotype was seen at least ten times. The J gene is TRBJ1-6, the V gene TRBV28; possible D gene TRBD1, 6 bases. The CDR3 spans 14 residues. The germline CDR1 and CDR2 sequences are MDHEN and SYDVKM. V shed 6 bases and J shed 9 bases, with 15 bases lying between them. This CDR3 is CASRARGGGSPLHF. The CDR3 nucleotides read TGTGCCAGCAGGGCCCGGGGAGGGGGTTCACCCCTCCACTTT.

There are many counts of this clonotype. This chain uses TRBV6-1 with TRBJ2-7; maybe TRBD2 (5 bases). Trimming shortened V by 0 bases and J by 10 bases, and 13 bases separated the two germline ends. Germline V CDR1 and CDR2: MNHNS, SASEGT. The CDR3 length is 13 residues. In nucleotides, the CDR3 is TGTGCCAGCAGTGAAGCAGGAGGAACCAATCAGTACTTC. Its protein product is CASSEAGGTNQYF.

The chain couples TRBV11-2 to TRBJ2-7; 11 bases match TRBD2. In germline, CDR1 is SGHAT, CDR2 FQNNGV. V was pared by 4 bases and J by 5 bases, with 13 bases of the junction left unmatched. The CDR3 loop spans 17 amino acids. CDR3 nucleotides: TGTGCCAGCAGCTGGACCTTAGCGGGAGGGCCGATGAACGAGCAGTACTTC. Translation: CASSWTLAGGPMNEQYF.

This chain joins TRBV20-1 and TRBJ1-2; TRBD1 aligns across 11 bases. V dropped 3 bases and J dropped 2; count of bases not matched to a gene: 2. Looked up from germline, CDR1 is DFQATT and CDR2 is SNEGSKA (reference sequence). The CDR3 has 14 amino acids. The chain's CDR3 is CSARWDRGNYGYTF. CDR3 nucleotide sequence: TGCAGTGCTAGGTGGGACAGGGGGAACTATGGCTACACCTTC.

Notes on this clonotype: A read error may be the cause here, since a much bigger clone is one base away. CDR3 residues: CSAPGTGAQGYGYTF. For the CDR3, the DNA is TGCAGTGCTCCCGGGACAGGGGCGCAAGGCTATGGCTACACCTTC. The gene calls are TRBV20-1 and TRBJ1-2, with 10 positions matching TRBD1. With V trimmed by 5 bases and J by 4 bases, 10 bases remained unmatched. The CDR3 loop spans 15 amino acids. Germline V gene data show CDR1 as DFQATT and CDR2 as SNEGSKA (reference sequence).

This clonotype occurred many times. This chain links TRBV7-3 with TRBJ2-2, with 11 nucleotides matching TRBD2. From germline, CDR1 is SGHTA and CDR2 FQGTGA. V trimming: 6 bases; J trimming: 6 bases; junction bases outside the gene matches: 6. The CDR3 contains 15 residues. The CDR3 DNA reads as TGTGCCAGCAGTCGACTAGCGGGATTGGCCGGGGAGCTGTTTTTT. The encoded protein is CASSRLAGLAGELFF.